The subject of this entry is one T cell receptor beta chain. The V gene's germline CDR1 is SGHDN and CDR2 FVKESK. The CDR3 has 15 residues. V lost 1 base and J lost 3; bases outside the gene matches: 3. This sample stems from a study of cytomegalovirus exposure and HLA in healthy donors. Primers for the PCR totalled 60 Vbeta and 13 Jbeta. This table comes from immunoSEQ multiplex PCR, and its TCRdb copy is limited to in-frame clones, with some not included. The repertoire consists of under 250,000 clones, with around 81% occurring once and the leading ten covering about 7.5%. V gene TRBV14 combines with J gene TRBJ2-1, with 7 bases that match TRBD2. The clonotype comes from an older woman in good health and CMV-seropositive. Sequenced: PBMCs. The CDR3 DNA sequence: TGTGCCAGCAGCCAAGGTCTAGCGGTCTACAATGAGCAGTTCTTC. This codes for CASSQGLAVYNEQFF. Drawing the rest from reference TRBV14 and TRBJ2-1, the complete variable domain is EAGVTQFPSHSVIEKGQTVTLRCDPISGHDNLYWYRRVMGKEIKFLLHFVKESKQDESGMPNNRFLAERTGGTYSTLKVQPAELEDSGVYFCASSQGLAVYNEQFFGPGTRLTVL.